These T cell receptor beta chains were read from a single sample in a study of cytotoxic CD8 clonotypes in ibrutinib-treated CLL. The method was immunoSEQ multiplex PCR; TCRdb's version includes in-frame clones alone and lacks a portion of them. The data hold about 40,000 clones, with roughly 70% observed a single time. This material consisted of PBMCs, taken at disease progression, from a patient treated with ibrutinib. These receptors were obtained from a human donor with chronic lymphocytic leukemia. CDR3s include the opening cysteine and the closing phenylalanine or tryptophan. The order of the fields is J gene, D gene, clone size, V gene, CDR3 protein, CDR3 DNA. A D gene is named only where the DNA matches it firmly. Clone size, where shown, is once, few, many, or a class for clones that have expanded.

j_gene: TRBJ1-5; d_gene: TRBD1; abundance: .; v_gene: TRBV4-2; CDR3aa: CASSARQGDSNQPQHF; CDR3nt: TGTGCCAGCAGCGCCCGACAGGGCGATAGCAATCAGCCCCAGCATTTT
j_gene: TRBJ2-1; d_gene: TRBD1; abundance: .; v_gene: TRBV27; CDR3aa: CASSRSGQGWGEQFF; CDR3nt: TGTGCCAGCAGTCGGTCCGGACAGGGGTGGGGTGAGCAGTTCTTC
j_gene: TRBJ2-1; d_gene: .; abundance: .; v_gene: TRBV27; CDR3aa: CAVRDEHNEQFF; CDR3nt: TGTGCAGTCCGGGACGAGCACAATGAGCAGTTCTTC
j_gene: TRBJ2-2; d_gene: .; abundance: few; v_gene: TRBV6-5; CDR3aa: CASRTDTGELFF; CDR3nt: TGTGCCAGCAGGACAGATACCGGGGAGCTGTTTTTT
j_gene: TRBJ1-5; d_gene: .; abundance: .; v_gene: TRBV7-9; CDR3aa: CASSLVQGGNQPQHF; CDR3nt: TGTGCCAGCAGCTTAGTTCAGGGTGGCAATCAGCCCCAGCATTTT
j_gene: TRBJ1-5; d_gene: .; abundance: once; v_gene: TRBV27; CDR3aa: CASRPGSNQPQHF; CDR3nt: TGTGCCAGCAGGCCGGGGAGCAATCAGCCCCAGCATTTT
j_gene: TRBJ1-1; d_gene: .; abundance: .; v_gene: TRBV28; CDR3aa: CASSFSYRGKMEAFF; CDR3nt: TGTGCCAGCAGTTTCTCTTATCGCGGGAAAATGGAAGCTTTCTTT
j_gene: TRBJ2-7; d_gene: .; abundance: .; v_gene: TRBV19; CDR3aa: CASSGGKTLGHEQYF; CDR3nt: TGTGCCAGTAGCGGGGGAAAGACCCTTGGACACGAGCAGTACTTC
j_gene: TRBJ2-5; d_gene: TRBD2; abundance: .; v_gene: TRBV19; CDR3aa: CASSVGLGRETQYF; CDR3nt: TGTGCCAGTAGTGTGGGACTAGGAAGAGAGACCCAGTACTTC
j_gene: TRBJ2-7; d_gene: .; abundance: few; v_gene: TRBV5-6; CDR3aa: CASSRGSGDEQYF; CDR3nt: TGTGCCAGCAGCCGGGGCTCAGGGGACGAGCAGTACTTC
j_gene: TRBJ2-1; d_gene: TRBD2; abundance: .; v_gene: TRBV4-1; CDR3aa: CASSRTSGRLNEQFF; CDR3nt: TGCGCCAGCAGCCGCACTAGCGGGAGGTTGAATGAGCAGTTCTTC
j_gene: TRBJ2-5; d_gene: TRBD1; abundance: .; v_gene: TRBV15; CDR3aa: CATSRGQGSGETQYF; CDR3nt: TGTGCCACCAGCAGAGGACAGGGGAGTGGTGAGACCCAGTACTTC
j_gene: TRBJ2-7; d_gene: .; abundance: .; v_gene: TRBV5-6; CDR3aa: CASSPNPTSSYEQYF; CDR3nt: TGTGCCAGCAGCCCAAATCCAACCAGTTCCTACGAGCAGTACTTC
j_gene: TRBJ2-5; d_gene: TRBD1; abundance: .; v_gene: TRBV5-1; CDR3aa: CASSNVQGYQETQYF; CDR3nt: TGCGCCAGCAGCAACGTACAGGGGTACCAAGAGACCCAGTACTTC
j_gene: TRBJ2-6; d_gene: TRBD2; abundance: .; v_gene: TRBV2; CDR3aa: CASTSAGGRSGANVLTF; CDR3nt: TGTGCCAGCACCTCAGCGGGGGGGCGGTCCGGGGCCAACGTCCTGACTTTC
j_gene: TRBJ1-5; d_gene: TRBD1; abundance: .; v_gene: TRBV6-6; CDR3aa: CASRRDREGGNQPQHF; CDR3nt: TGTGCCAGCAGAAGGGACAGGGAAGGCGGCAATCAGCCCCAGCATTTT
j_gene: TRBJ2-7; d_gene: .; abundance: .; v_gene: TRBV27; CDR3aa: CASSREGGLYEQYF; CDR3nt: TGTGCCAGCAGCCGGGAAGGCGGTCTCTACGAGCAGTACTTC
j_gene: TRBJ2-1; d_gene: TRBD2; abundance: .; v_gene: TRBV4-1; CDR3aa: CASSTLAGDNNEQFF; CDR3nt: TGCGCCAGCAGCACACTAGCGGGGGATAACAATGAGCAGTTCTTC
j_gene: TRBJ2-7; d_gene: .; abundance: .; v_gene: TRBV6-5; CDR3aa: CASSSPQRSYEQYF; CDR3nt: TGTGCCAGCAGTTCGCCCCAGCGCTCCTACGAGCAGTACTTC
j_gene: TRBJ1-5; d_gene: TRBD1; abundance: few; v_gene: TRBV10-2; CDR3aa: CASSEQGTNQPQHF; CDR3nt: TGCGCCAGCAGTGAACAGGGGACTAATCAGCCCCAGCATTTT
j_gene: TRBJ2-1; d_gene: .; abundance: .; v_gene: TRBV28; CDR3aa: CASSLWTGGSYNEQFF; CDR3nt: TGTGCCAGCAGTTTATGGACAGGCGGGTCCTACAATGAGCAGTTCTTC
j_gene: TRBJ1-4; d_gene: .; abundance: few; v_gene: TRBV5-4; CDR3aa: CASSPSPRNEKLFF; CDR3nt: TGTGCCAGCAGCCCCTCACCAAGGAATGAAAAACTGTTTTTT
j_gene: TRBJ2-1; d_gene: TRBD2; abundance: .; v_gene: TRBV5-1; CDR3aa: CASSLGVVSGIRVNEQFF; CDR3nt: TGCGCCAGCAGCTTGGGCGTCGTGAGCGGGATAAGGGTCAATGAGCAGTTCTTC
j_gene: TRBJ1-1; d_gene: .; abundance: .; v_gene: TRBV5-1; CDR3aa: CASTTYRAGAANTEAFF; CDR3nt: TGCGCCAGCACCACTTACAGGGCAGGAGCGGCGAACACTGAAGCTTTCTTT
j_gene: TRBJ2-5; d_gene: .; abundance: .; v_gene: TRBV16; CDR3aa: CASSLQETQYF; CDR3nt: TGTGCCAGCAGCCTCCAAGAGACCCAGTACTTC
j_gene: TRBJ1-1; d_gene: .; abundance: .; v_gene: TRBV30; CDR3aa: CAWELGGNTEAFF; CDR3nt: TGTGCCTGGGAGCTGGGGGGGAACACTGAAGCTTTCTTT
j_gene: TRBJ1-1; d_gene: .; abundance: .; v_gene: TRBV11-2; CDR3aa: CASSRKGQGGTEAFF; CDR3nt: TGTGCCAGCAGCCGTAAGGGGCAGGGTGGAACTGAAGCTTTCTTT
j_gene: TRBJ2-3; d_gene: TRBD1; abundance: .; v_gene: TRBV5-1; CDR3aa: CASSSDRASTDTQYF; CDR3nt: TGCGCCAGCAGCTCGGACAGGGCAAGCACAGATACGCAGTATTTT
j_gene: TRBJ1-1; d_gene: TRBD1; abundance: .; v_gene: TRBV30; CDR3aa: CAWKLTGTANTEAFF; CDR3nt: TGTGCCTGGAAACTTACGGGGACAGCGAACACTGAAGCTTTCTTT
j_gene: TRBJ1-2; d_gene: .; abundance: .; v_gene: TRBV7-9; CDR3aa: CASSLLGGYTF; CDR3nt: TGTGCCAGCAGCTTATTGGGTGGCTACACCTTC
j_gene: TRBJ2-5; d_gene: .; abundance: few; v_gene: TRBV18; CDR3aa: CASSPPGEAETQYF; CDR3nt: TGTGCCAGCTCACCACCGGGGGAGGCGGAGACCCAGTACTTC
j_gene: TRBJ2-7; d_gene: TRBD2; abundance: few; v_gene: TRBV5-5; CDR3aa: CASSLVGRVEDEQYF; CDR3nt: TGTGCCAGCAGCTTGGTGGGGAGGGTAGAGGACGAGCAGTACTTC
j_gene: TRBJ1-5; d_gene: .; abundance: .; v_gene: TRBV19; CDR3aa: CASTPGHLSNQPQHF; CDR3nt: TGTGCCAGTACCCCGGGACACCTTAGCAATCAGCCCCAGCATTTT
j_gene: TRBJ2-7; d_gene: .; abundance: .; v_gene: TRBV10-1; CDR3aa: CASSGISYEQYF; CDR3nt: TGCGCCAGCAGCGGGATATCCTACGAGCAGTACTTC
j_gene: TRBJ2-7; d_gene: .; abundance: once; v_gene: TRBV5-6; CDR3aa: CASSQGSQRYF; CDR3nt: TGTGCCAGCAGCCAGGGGTCTCAGCGGTACTTC
j_gene: TRBJ1-4; d_gene: .; abundance: few; v_gene: TRBV10-3; CDR3aa: CAISEVRIEKLFF; CDR3nt: TGTGCCATCAGTGAGGTGAGGATCGAAAAACTGTTTTTT
j_gene: TRBJ2-1; d_gene: .; abundance: .; v_gene: TRBV10-2; CDR3aa: CASSEYGASALGSYNEQFF; CDR3nt: TGCGCCAGCAGTGAGTATGGGGCCTCAGCCCTCGGATCCTACAATGAGCAGTTCTTC